This TCR beta chain was recorded in a study of PD-L1 blockade in urothelial cancer. Study information: About 90% of the 29 patients were males with bladder-origin urothelial cancer. Analysis of blood occurred 3 weeks (second dose) and 6 weeks after treatment start. When blood samples were assessed, the median T cell count was 141,255.

Time point here: pretreatment peripheral blood. Patient disease was locally advanced or metastatic urothelial carcinoma. Trimming removed 8 bases at V and 0 bases at J, with 11 bases between. The CDR3 sequence is 14 residues long. CDR1 and CDR2 from the germline V gene are SNHLY and FYNNEI. Measured with immunoSEQ multiplex PCR; TCRdb has only the in-frame clones, and not every one. The sample includes about 50,000 clones, about 81% of them seen just once. J is TRBJ1-3 and V is TRBV2; D is ambiguous. Here the sequenced sample was PBMCs, taken around atezolizumab (anti-PD-L1) treatment. The sequence derives from a man between 65 and 85 years old with urothelial cancer. In DNA, the CDR3 is TGTGCCAGCCGCCCGACACTCTCTGGAAACACCATATATTTT. The encoded protein is CASRPTLSGNTIYF.